This T cell receptor beta chain stems from a study of blood T cell repertoires in COVID-19. Looking at the study overall: The analysed material was cDNA or gDNA that came from T cells, B-cell-depleted T cells, or PBMCs.

The authors' processing: Reference gene primer amplification gave nucleated cell count estimates. Data came from immunoSEQ multiplex PCR; TCRdb stores just in-frame clones and leaves some out. V and J calls and clone size are given by that table; D and trimming were obtained from the DNA. The sample includes some 160,000 clones, more than 70% of them seen just once. This clone was recorded once. This CDR3 has 14 amino acids. J lost 6 bases, V lost 8 bases, and 12 bases had no gene match. Per germline, CDR1 PRHDT and CDR2 FYEKMQ (reference sequence). The sequencing sample was made of peripheral blood. The origin of this receptor is a woman between 50 and 59 years old with acute or convalescent COVID-19. This sequence joins TRBV13 and TRBJ2-7; TRBD2 matches 8 bases. The CDR3 loop is CASGIGLAGLEQYF. The CDR3 DNA reads TGTGCCAGCGGAATCGGACTAGCTGGGCTCGAGCAGTACTTC.